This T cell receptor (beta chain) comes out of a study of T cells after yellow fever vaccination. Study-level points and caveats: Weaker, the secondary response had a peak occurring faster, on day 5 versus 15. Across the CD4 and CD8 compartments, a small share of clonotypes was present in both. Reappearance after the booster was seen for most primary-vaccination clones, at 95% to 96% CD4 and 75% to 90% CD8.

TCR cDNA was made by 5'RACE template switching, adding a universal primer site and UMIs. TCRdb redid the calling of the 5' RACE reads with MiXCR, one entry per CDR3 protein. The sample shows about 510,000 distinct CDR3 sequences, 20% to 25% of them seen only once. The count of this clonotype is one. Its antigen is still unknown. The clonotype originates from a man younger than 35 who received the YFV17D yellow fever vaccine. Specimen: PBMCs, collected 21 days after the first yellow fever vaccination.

Here the CDR3 reads CASSVQGAETQYF. The CDR3 region has the DNA TGTGCCAGCAGCGTACAGGGGGCTGAGACCCAGTACTTC. The V and J genes are TRBV7-3 and TRBJ2-5; TRBD1 matches at 9 bases. There are 13 residues in the CDR3. Germline V gives CDR1 SGHTA, CDR2 FQGTGA. V lost 5 bases to trimming and J lost 5 bases; unmatched junction nucleotides: 3.